These T cell receptor beta chains were read from a single sample in a study of T cell changes during pregnancy in multiple sclerosis. Repertoires were generated with immunoSEQ multiplex PCR, while TCRdb's copy carries only in-frame clones and drops some. The sample comprises tens of thousands of clones, over 75% of which are singletons, and almost 0.3% rests with the top ten. This material consisted of CD4+ T cells from peripheral blood mononuclear cells, taken in the third trimester of pregnancy. These receptors were obtained from a female donor in good health, enrolled as a control in a pregnancy study. Each CDR3 is given with its conserved first and last residue.

cdr3_aa v_call
CASRGGAGSNQPQHF TRBV2
CASSLRAPNTGELFF TRBV7-2
CASSKGQGREKLFF TRBV27
CASLGTPVAGGSYEQYF TRBV2
CASRLPLSSYNEQFF TRBV6-8
CASSLSWREATNEKLFF TRBV7-2
CASSYQGQREAFF TRBV6-6
CASSALAGGGTGELFF TRBV7-2
CASSEMRGTNYGYTF TRBV2
CASSLDGGLNQPQHF TRBV5-6
CASSPARDRIQETQYF TRBV19
CASSLEVRQYDEQYF TRBV5-5
CASAWTAADGYTF TRBV19
CASTTTGTYTEAFF TRBV18
CASSPQDRVAGELFF TRBV9
CASSISTDTQYF TRBV19
CASSLRTVMNTEAFF TRBV19
CASGRVGGETQYF TRBV7-6
CASSLGGIGVQETQYF TRBV5-4
CASSPNSYEQYF TRBV25-1
CASSPRGGNTEAFF TRBV5-1
CASSPGTSGTTDTQYF TRBV11-2
CASSLAGDGYTF TRBV5-4
CASSGAGGPDTQYF TRBV7-3
CATCPGTGNTEAFF TRBV5-1
CASSPQTGENEKLFF TRBV7-2
CASSDPGQSNQPQHF TRBV25-1
CASTGASGHQETQYF TRBV19
CASSASTGGDYEQYF TRBV9
CASSLASGGLNTDTQYF TRBV4-2
CASRDPFRDNTEAFF TRBV6-1
CASSLAGGRSTEAFF TRBV5-6
CATSRDVGKFLGGTEAFF TRBV15
CASTPTGQGLGGYTF TRBV11-2
CASSVGPGGVYNEQFF TRBV9
CASSARTPGQRSSGNTIYF TRBV7-2
CASSSGQGAAEKLFF TRBV11-2
CASSPGTGVSAQETQYF TRBV7-9
CASSATGSSYEQYF TRBV9
CASSSTSGTGELFF TRBV7-3
CASSDLRRATEAFF TRBV25-1
CAISESVETYGYTF TRBV10-3
CAWNQQGANYGYTF TRBV30
CATSSRDRGFQPQHF TRBV15
CASSYDGGSYEQYF TRBV4-3
CASSYSIRVHTEAFF TRBV6-5
CASSLGQANTEAFF TRBV7-3
CASSVVGQANTEAFF TRBV9
CASSQGRDSPLHF TRBV4-1
CAWSPVQGFNTEAFF TRBV30
CASSQAGDTEAFF TRBV4-2
CASSLNRNTEAFF TRBV14
CARRRLNTEAFF TRBV30
CASSVGNGGAADTQYF TRBV9
CASSSGTATRGGTEAFF TRBV27
CASSLRQGVSYGYTF TRBV2
CASSPGRGTEAFF TRBV18
CASSLVGDPNYGYTF TRBV5-5
CASSILRGNTEAFF TRBV19
CASSSGDRGGYGYTF TRBV5-4